A selection of T cell receptor beta chains follows, all from one sample in a study of cytomegalovirus exposure and HLA in healthy donors. The method was immunoSEQ multiplex PCR; TCRdb's version includes in-frame clones alone and lacks a portion of them. The table shows roughly 280,000 clones, with approximately 86% occurring only once. The sequenced sample consisted of PBMCs. Receptors originate from a woman younger than 35 in good health and CMV-seronegative. CDR3s include the opening cysteine and the closing phenylalanine or tryptophan. D genes are given only for firm matches. A row's size may be missing; if present it is once, few, many or a size class.

j_call	v_call	d_call	cdr3_length	clone_size	cdr3_aa	cdr3_nt
TRBJ2-1	TRBV6-5	-	13	-	CASSYFIDNEQFF	TGTGCCAGCAGTTACTTCATAGACAATGAGCAGTTCTTC
TRBJ1-5	TRBV9	-	13	-	CASSVGEKQPQHF	TGTGCCAGCAGCGTAGGGGAGAAACAGCCCCAGCATTTT
TRBJ1-4	TRBV18	-	15	-	CASSPRAGALEKLFF	TGTGCCAGCTCACCACGGGCAGGGGCCTTAGAAAAACTGTTTTTT
TRBJ1-5	TRBV19	TRBD1	18	-	CASSIDSWDSYSNQPQHF	TGTGCCAGTAGTATAGATTCATGGGACAGCTATAGCAATCAGCCCCAGCATTTT
TRBJ2-7	TRBV25-1	-	14	-	CASREQAGSYEQYF	TGTGCCAGCAGGGAGCAGGCGGGATCCTACGAGCAGTACTTC
TRBJ2-5	TRBV4-1	TRBD2	16	-	CASSQLGLALQETQYF	TGCGCCAGCAGCCAGCTGGGACTAGCGCTCCAAGAGACCCAGTACTTC
TRBJ1-1	TRBV5-1	-	13	-	CASNDRPGTEAFF	TGCGCCAGCAACGACAGGCCGGGGACTGAAGCTTTCTTT
TRBJ1-2	TRBV29-1	TRBD1	13	-	CSVEDRVDYGYTF	TGCAGCGTTGAGGACAGGGTTGACTATGGCTACACCTTC
TRBJ1-1	TRBV4-1	TRBD1	15	-	CASSQVGTGVTEAFF	TGCGCCAGCAGCCAAGTAGGGACAGGGGTCACTGAAGCTTTCTTT
TRBJ1-2	TRBV27	TRBD1	14	few	CASGGQVALGGYTF	TGTGCCAGCGGCGGACAGGTGGCCCTCGGTGGCTACACCTTC
TRBJ1-3	TRBV5-1	-	14	-	CASSDQGPGNTIYF	TGCGCCAGCAGCGACCAGGGCCCTGGAAACACCATATATTTT